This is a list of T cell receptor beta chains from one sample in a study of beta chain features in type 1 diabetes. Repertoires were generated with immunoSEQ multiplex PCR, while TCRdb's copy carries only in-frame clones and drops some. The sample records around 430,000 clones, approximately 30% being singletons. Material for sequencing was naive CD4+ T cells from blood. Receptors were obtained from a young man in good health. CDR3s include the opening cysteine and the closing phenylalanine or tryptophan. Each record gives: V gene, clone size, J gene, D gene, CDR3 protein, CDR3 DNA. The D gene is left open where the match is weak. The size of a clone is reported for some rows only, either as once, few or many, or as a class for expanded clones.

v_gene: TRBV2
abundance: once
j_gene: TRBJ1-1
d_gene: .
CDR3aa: CASSGVRDTEAFF
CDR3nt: TGTGCCAGCAGTGGGGTCAGAGACACTGAAGCTTTCTTT

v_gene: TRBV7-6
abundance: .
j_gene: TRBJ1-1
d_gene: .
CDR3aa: CASSLVVGNTEAFF
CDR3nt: TGTGCCAGCAGCTTAGTTGTGGGGAACACTGAAGCTTTCTTT

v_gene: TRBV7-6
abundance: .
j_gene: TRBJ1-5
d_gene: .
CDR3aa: CASSLDRDQPQHF
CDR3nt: TGTGCCAGCAGCTTAGACAGGGATCAGCCCCAGCATTTT

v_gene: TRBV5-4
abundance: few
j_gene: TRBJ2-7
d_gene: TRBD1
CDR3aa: CASSSTGKDEQYF
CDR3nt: TGTGCCAGCAGCTCGACAGGGAAGGACGAGCAGTACTTC

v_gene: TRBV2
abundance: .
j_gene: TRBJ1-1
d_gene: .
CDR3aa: CASSRDFNTEAFF
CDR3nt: TGTGCCAGCAGTCGAGACTTCAACACTGAAGCTTTCTTT

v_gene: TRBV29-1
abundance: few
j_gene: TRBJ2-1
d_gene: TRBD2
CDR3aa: CSVEDRRGRVYNEQFF
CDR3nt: TGCAGCGTTGAAGATCGTCGCGGGAGGGTCTACAATGAGCAGTTCTTC

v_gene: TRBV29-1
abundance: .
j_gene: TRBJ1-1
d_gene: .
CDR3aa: CGLSIGQSTEAFF
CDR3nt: TGCGGCCTATCAATCGGACAGAGCACTGAAGCTTTCTTT

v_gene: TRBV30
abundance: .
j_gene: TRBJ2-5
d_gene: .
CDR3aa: CAWSVTGPETQYF
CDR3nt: TGTGCCTGGAGTGTAACAGGACCGGAGACCCAGTACTTC

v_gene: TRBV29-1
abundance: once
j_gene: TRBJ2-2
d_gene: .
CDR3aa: CSVRAGARTGELFF
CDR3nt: TGCAGCGTTCGCGCAGGGGCCAGGACCGGGGAGCTGTTTTTT

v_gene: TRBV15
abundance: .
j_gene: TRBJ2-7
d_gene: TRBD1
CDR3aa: CATSSPLALGQGIPEQYF
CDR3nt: TGTGCCACCAGCAGCCCCCTGGCCCTGGGACAGGGGATTCCCGAGCAGTACTTC